This T cell receptor beta chain was identified in a study of blood T cells in healthy people across ages. Sample-barcoded 5' priming and a J-beta primer mix drove a second PCR of roughly 6 to 12 cycles. TCRdb reprocessed the 5' RACE reads via MiXCR and lists one record per CDR3 protein. There are fewer than 800,000 distinct CDR3 sequences in the sample; 20% to 25% occur only once, and roughly a tenth lies in the top ten. Germline V CDR1 and CDR2: LGHNA, YSLEER. The CDR3 sequence is 17 residues long. The J segment lost 0 bases and the V segment lost 3 bases, leaving 7 bases of the junction unmatched. Separately, the same data were catalogued under a study of T cells of mothers and their children. According to that study: Donors comprised a few healthy Caucasian mothers plus their six children. Slightly higher overlap, not significant, was seen in related mother-child pairs than in unrelated pairs.

The receptor was isolated from a boy aged 5-17 years in good health. The V and J genes are TRBV4-3 and TRBJ2-1; 8 bases are shared with TRBD2. The source material was blood. The CDR3 region has the DNA TGCGCCAGCAGCCAGGGGAGACTAGCGAGCTCCTACAATGAGCAGTTCTTC. It is translated as CASSQGRLASSYNEQFF.